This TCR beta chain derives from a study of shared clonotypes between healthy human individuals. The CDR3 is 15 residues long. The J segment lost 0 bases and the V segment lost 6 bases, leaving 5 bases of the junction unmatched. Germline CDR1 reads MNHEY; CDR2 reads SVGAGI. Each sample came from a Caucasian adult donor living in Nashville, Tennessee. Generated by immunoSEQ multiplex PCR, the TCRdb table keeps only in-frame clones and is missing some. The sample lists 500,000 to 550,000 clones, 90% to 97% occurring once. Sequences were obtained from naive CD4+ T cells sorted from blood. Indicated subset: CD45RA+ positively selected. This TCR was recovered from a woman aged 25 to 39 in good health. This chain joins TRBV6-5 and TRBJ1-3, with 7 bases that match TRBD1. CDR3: CASSQDRASGNTIYF. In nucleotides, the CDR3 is TGTGCCAGCAGCCAAGACAGGGCCTCTGGAAACACCATATATTTT.